These T cell receptor beta chains were read from a single sample in a study of cytomegalovirus exposure and HLA in healthy donors. Method: immunoSEQ multiplex PCR; TCRdb's copy keeps in-frame clones and lacks some. Of more than 200,000 clones listed, around 83% are singletons. The sequencing sample was made of PBMCs. The receptors shown here come from a girl aged 10 to 17 in good health and CMV-seronegative. CDR3s include the opening cysteine and the closing phenylalanine or tryptophan. Each record gives: clone size, V gene, J gene, CDR3 protein. Rows give clone size only sometimes, using once, few, many, or a class for an expanded clone.

clone size: few
V gene: TRBV5-6
J gene: TRBJ2-7
CDR3 protein: CASSLGTSTYEQYF

clone size: once
V gene: TRBV7-9
J gene: TRBJ1-6
CDR3 protein: CASSLEVRGQTNSPLHF

clone size: NA
V gene: TRBV7-9
J gene: TRBJ2-7
CDR3 protein: CSSSPGLAGGQTYEQYF

clone size: NA
V gene: TRBV5-1
J gene: TRBJ2-2
CDR3 protein: CASSLGTLMQGNTGELFF

clone size: NA
V gene: TRBV29-1
J gene: TRBJ2-7
CDR3 protein: CSVEKQGDEQYF

clone size: NA
V gene: TRBV4-3
J gene: TRBJ2-3
CDR3 protein: CASSQGRFGGTDTQYF

clone size: NA
V gene: TRBV29-1
J gene: TRBJ2-5
CDR3 protein: CSVGTGMEEEQYF

clone size: NA
V gene: TRBV5-5
J gene: TRBJ1-1
CDR3 protein: CASSAPQGSRNTEAFF

clone size: once
V gene: TRBV7-2
J gene: TRBJ2-3
CDR3 protein: CASSPDRGRTDTQYF

clone size: NA
V gene: TRBV2
J gene: TRBJ1-5
CDR3 protein: CASSGQGGSQPQHF

clone size: NA
V gene: TRBV5-1
J gene: TRBJ2-7
CDR3 protein: CASSGASGSSYEQYF

clone size: NA
V gene: TRBV25-1
J gene: TRBJ1-3
CDR3 protein: CASSGGRGLWFARNTIYF

clone size: NA
V gene: TRBV5-4
J gene: TRBJ1-2
CDR3 protein: CASSLRGRESNYGYTF

clone size: NA
V gene: TRBV7-9
J gene: TRBJ2-7
CDR3 protein: CASSLGRSGDPYEQYF

clone size: NA
V gene: TRBV14
J gene: TRBJ1-2
CDR3 protein: CASSQDLGDRGYYGYTF

clone size: NA
V gene: TRBV28
J gene: TRBJ1-5
CDR3 protein: CASRPGTGYSNQPQHF

clone size: NA
V gene: TRBV5-4
J gene: TRBJ1-1
CDR3 protein: CASSLGHIEAFF

clone size: once
V gene: TRBV7-9
J gene: TRBJ2-5
CDR3 protein: CASSFLFRGAQYF

clone size: few
V gene: TRBV4-1
J gene: TRBJ1-4
CDR3 protein: CASSQSLTATNEKLFF

clone size: NA
V gene: TRBV11-2
J gene: NA
CDR3 protein: CASSQTTGVVISEQYF

clone size: NA
V gene: TRBV29-1
J gene: TRBJ2-3
CDR3 protein: CSITLDTQYF

clone size: few
V gene: TRBV5-1
J gene: TRBJ2-1
CDR3 protein: CASSVAGTSGSNEQFF

clone size: NA
V gene: TRBV5-1
J gene: TRBJ1-1
CDR3 protein: CASSLLGQGMNTEAFF

clone size: NA
V gene: TRBV5-4
J gene: TRBJ2-7
CDR3 protein: CASSLAVGGGGYEQYF

clone size: few
V gene: TRBV6-6
J gene: TRBJ1-5
CDR3 protein: CASSYDSSNQPQHF

clone size: NA
V gene: TRBV9
J gene: TRBJ2-5
CDR3 protein: CASSVGDTAAKTQYF

clone size: once
V gene: TRBV7-2
J gene: TRBJ2-1
CDR3 protein: CASSFGGGGSYNEQFF

clone size: few
V gene: TRBV28
J gene: TRBJ1-1
CDR3 protein: CASNPKDRGAEAFF

clone size: NA
V gene: TRBV27
J gene: TRBJ1-2
CDR3 protein: CASSLSGGTGGALGGYTF

clone size: NA
V gene: TRBV5-1
J gene: TRBJ2-1
CDR3 protein: CASSFGTGWGNEQFF

clone size: NA
V gene: TRBV27
J gene: TRBJ2-7
CDR3 protein: CASSFRSGGMYEQYF

clone size: NA
V gene: TRBV7-2
J gene: TRBJ2-1
CDR3 protein: CASSLAPKNNEQFF

clone size: once
V gene: TRBV10-1
J gene: TRBJ2-2
CDR3 protein: CASSALTTANTGELFF

clone size: NA
V gene: TRBV2
J gene: TRBJ2-1
CDR3 protein: CATLAGGTSDNEQFF

clone size: few
V gene: TRBV6-6
J gene: TRBJ2-7
CDR3 protein: CASSYQAGAEEQYF

clone size: NA
V gene: TRBV19
J gene: TRBJ1-2
CDR3 protein: CASTLSPTGPAANYGYTF

clone size: NA
V gene: TRBV7-2
J gene: TRBJ2-7
CDR3 protein: CASSLGDTYYEQYF

clone size: NA
V gene: TRBV5-4
J gene: TRBJ2-3
CDR3 protein: CASSLSAGYTDTQYF

clone size: NA
V gene: TRBV7-8
J gene: TRBJ1-2
CDR3 protein: CASSSQGDYTF

clone size: NA
V gene: TRBV7-9
J gene: TRBJ2-3
CDR3 protein: CASSSRTGGAQHTDTQYF

clone size: once
V gene: TRBV5-4
J gene: TRBJ2-1
CDR3 protein: CASSQLGRQGGTDEQFF

clone size: few
V gene: TRBV5-5
J gene: TRBJ2-6
CDR3 protein: CASSLAAGGSARANVLTF

clone size: few
V gene: TRBV18
J gene: TRBJ2-2
CDR3 protein: CASSPYGTPRGTGELFF

clone size: few
V gene: TRBV4-2
J gene: TRBJ1-1
CDR3 protein: CASSQVDRGLNTEAFF

clone size: NA
V gene: TRBV5-1
J gene: TRBJ2-3
CDR3 protein: CASSLAKQGWGDTQYF

clone size: NA
V gene: TRBV7-5
J gene: TRBJ2-7
CDR3 protein: CARSLWSWRQGNYEQYF

clone size: NA
V gene: TRBV7-6
J gene: TRBJ2-7
CDR3 protein: CASSLVAGTQGSYEQYF

clone size: NA
V gene: TRBV5-4
J gene: TRBJ1-2
CDR3 protein: CACTLGGMGASVYGYTF

clone size: NA
V gene: TRBV5-1
J gene: TRBJ2-3
CDR3 protein: CASSIPTDTDTQYF

clone size: NA
V gene: TRBV9
J gene: TRBJ2-5
CDR3 protein: CASSVQEGARETQYF

clone size: NA
V gene: TRBV27
J gene: TRBJ2-3
CDR3 protein: CATRENRRPSTDTQYF

clone size: NA
V gene: TRBV7-9
J gene: TRBJ2-7
CDR3 protein: CASRGTHSYEQYF

clone size: NA
V gene: TRBV27
J gene: TRBJ2-3
CDR3 protein: CASSLSSGLAGEDTQYF

clone size: NA
V gene: TRBV6-1
J gene: TRBJ1-3
CDR3 protein: CASSEARGRNTIYF

clone size: NA
V gene: TRBV30
J gene: TRBJ1-1
CDR3 protein: CAWGDGDRDFF

clone size: NA
V gene: TRBV4-1
J gene: TRBJ1-4
CDR3 protein: CASSQESGVWEKLFF

clone size: NA
V gene: TRBV7-6
J gene: NA
CDR3 protein: CASSLDSGYEQYF

clone size: few
V gene: TRBV4-3
J gene: TRBJ1-6
CDR3 protein: CASSQLRAGNSPLHF

clone size: NA
V gene: TRBV7-2
J gene: TRBJ1-2
CDR3 protein: CASSLGSGTGDGYTF

clone size: NA
V gene: TRBV4-3
J gene: TRBJ2-5
CDR3 protein: CASSPATGKTQYF